The entry below describes one TCR beta chain. Antigen unknown. General study findings and limits: Tumor Tregs overlapped most with tumor, then blood, naive CD4+ cells. The TCR gene usage of tumor memory CD4+ T cells clustered together with blood and lymph node memory CD4+ cells and with lymph node naive CD4+ cells.

Trimming stripped 2 bases from V and 1 base from J, with 17 bases between. Germline assignment: CDR1 DFQATT and CDR2 SNEGSKA (reference sequence). The CDR3 runs 16 residues. Tregs were sorted as CD4+CD25+CD127-/low cells. Semi-nested PCR with Nested Universal Primer A followed constant-region reverse priming of full-length variable regions. A single record per CDR3 protein comes from TCRdb applying MiXCR to the 5' RACE reads. The sample lists approximately 60,000 distinct CDR3 sequences; less than 25% were seen once. This TCR was sampled from a female donor with breast cancer. Sequencing was carried out using tumor-infiltrating Tregs sorted from the breast tumor. This chain uses TRBV20-1 with TRBJ1-2; no definite D call. CDR3 residues: CSARKLGLGSNYGYTF. For the CDR3, the DNA is TGCAGTGCTAGAAAGTTGGGCCTAGGAAGTAACTATGGCTACACCTTC.